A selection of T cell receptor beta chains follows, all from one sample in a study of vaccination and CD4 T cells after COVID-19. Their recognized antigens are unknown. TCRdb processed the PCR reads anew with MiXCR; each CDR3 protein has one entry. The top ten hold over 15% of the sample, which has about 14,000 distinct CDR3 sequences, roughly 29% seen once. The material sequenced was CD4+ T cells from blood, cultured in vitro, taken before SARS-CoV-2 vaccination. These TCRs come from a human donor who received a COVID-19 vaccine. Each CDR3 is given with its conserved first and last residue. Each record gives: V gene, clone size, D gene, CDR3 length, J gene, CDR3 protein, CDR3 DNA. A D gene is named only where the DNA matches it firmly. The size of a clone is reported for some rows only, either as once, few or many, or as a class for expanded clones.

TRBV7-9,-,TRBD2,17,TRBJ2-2,CASSSPPSRGASGELFF,TGTGCCAGCAGCTCTCCCCCGTCGCGGGGGGCTTCCGGGGAGCTGTTTTTT
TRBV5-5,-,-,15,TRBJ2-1,CASSLEGGFYNEQFF,TGTGCCAGCAGCTTGGAGGGGGGATTCTACAATGAGCAGTTCTTC
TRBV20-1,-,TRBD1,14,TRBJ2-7,CSARPGQVTYEQYF,TGCAGTGCTAGACCGGGACAGGTCACCTACGAGCAGTACTTC
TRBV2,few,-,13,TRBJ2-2,CASLFANTGELFF,TGTGCCAGCTTATTCGCGAACACCGGGGAGCTGTTTTTT
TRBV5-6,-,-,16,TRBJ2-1,CASSLRGGASYNEQFF,TGTGCCAGCAGCTTGAGGGGGGGCGCGTCCTACAATGAGCAGTTCTTC
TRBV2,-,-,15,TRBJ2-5,CASSGPGTPGETQYF,TGTGCCAGCAGTGGGCCCGGGACACCAGGAGAGACCCAGTACTTC
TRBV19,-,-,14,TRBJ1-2,CASSRDGANYGYTF,TGTGCCAGTAGTAGGGACGGAGCTAACTATGGCTACACCTTC
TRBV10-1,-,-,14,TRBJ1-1,CASSEGQKNTEAFF,TGCGCCAGCAGTGAGGGGCAGAAGAACACTGAAGCTTTCTTT
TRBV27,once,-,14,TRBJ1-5,CASTTRQSNQPQHF,TGTGCCAGCACCACCCGACAGTCCAATCAGCCCCAGCATTTT
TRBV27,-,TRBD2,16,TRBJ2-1,CASSLTQRGGYNEQFF,TGTGCCAGCAGTTTAACTCAGCGGGGGGGCTACAATGAGCAGTTCTTC
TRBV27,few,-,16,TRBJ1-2,CASSSLRTRSTYGYTF,TGTGCCAGCAGTTCCCTCCGGACGAGGTCAACCTATGGCTACACCTTC
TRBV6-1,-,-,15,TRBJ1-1,CASSEAGVANTEAFF,TGTGCCAGCAGTGAAGCGGGAGTTGCGAACACTGAAGCTTTCTTT
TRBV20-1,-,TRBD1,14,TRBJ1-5,CSARDRVSNQPQHF,TGCAGTGCTAGGGACAGGGTAAGCAATCAGCCCCAGCATTTT
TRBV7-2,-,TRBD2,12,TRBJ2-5,CASRSSGGTQYF,TGTGCCAGCAGGTCTAGCGGCGGAACCCAGTACTTC
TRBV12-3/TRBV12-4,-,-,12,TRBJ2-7,CASSGTRYEQYF,TGTGCCAGCAGCGGGACACGCTACGAGCAGTACTTC
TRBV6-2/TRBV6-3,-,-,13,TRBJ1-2,CASSPRTEEGYTF,TGTGCCAGCAGTCCACGGACGGAGGAAGGCTACACCTTC
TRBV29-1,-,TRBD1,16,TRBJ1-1,CSVIGDRVGPGTEAFF,TGCAGCGTTATTGGTGACAGGGTGGGGCCCGGCACTGAAGCTTTCTTT
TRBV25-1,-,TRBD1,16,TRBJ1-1,CASSEDRGHLNTEAFF,TGTGCCAGCAGTGAGGACAGGGGGCACCTAAACACTGAAGCTTTCTTT
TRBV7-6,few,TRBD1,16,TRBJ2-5,CASSSSGQVGQETQYF,TGTGCCAGCAGCTCATCGGGACAGGTGGGCCAAGAGACCCAGTACTTC
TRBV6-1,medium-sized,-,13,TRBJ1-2,CARRPGRPYGYTF,TGTGCCAGACGACCGGGCAGGCCCTATGGCTACACCTTC
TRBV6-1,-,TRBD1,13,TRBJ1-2,CASSERTGDGYTF,TGTGCCAGCAGTGAAAGGACAGGGGATGGCTACACCTTC
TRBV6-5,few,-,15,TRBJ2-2,CASSYPFSSTGELFF,TGTGCCAGCAGTTACCCTTTTTCTAGTACCGGGGAGCTGTTTTTT
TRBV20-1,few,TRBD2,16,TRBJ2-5,CSASPAVAGGQETQYF,TGCAGTGCTAGTCCGGCGGTAGCGGGGGGCCAAGAGACCCAGTACTTC
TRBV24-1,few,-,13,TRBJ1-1,CATNSLMNTEAFF,TGTGCCACCAACTCCCTCATGAACACTGAAGCTTTCTTT
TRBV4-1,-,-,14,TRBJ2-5,CASSQVWRAETQYF,TGCGCCAGCAGCCAAGTCTGGCGGGCAGAGACCCAGTACTTC
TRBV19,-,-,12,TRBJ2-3,CASSSPPNTQYF,TGTGCCAGTAGTTCCCCCCCGAATACGCAGTATTTT
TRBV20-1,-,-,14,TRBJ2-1,CSAVFGGVGNEQFF,TGCAGTGCCGTATTCGGCGGGGTGGGGAATGAGCAGTTCTTC
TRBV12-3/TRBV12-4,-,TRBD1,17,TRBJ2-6,CASTFRQGRSGANVLTF,TGTGCCAGCACCTTTCGACAGGGGCGGTCTGGGGCCAACGTCCTGACTTTC
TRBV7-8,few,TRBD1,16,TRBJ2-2,CASSLTGTGATGELFF,TGTGCCAGCAGCCTGACCGGGACAGGGGCCACCGGGGAGCTGTTTTTT
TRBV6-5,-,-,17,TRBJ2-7,CASSYSWTPDRPYEQYF,TGTGCCAGCAGTTACTCGTGGACCCCGGACCGGCCCTACGAGCAGTACTTC
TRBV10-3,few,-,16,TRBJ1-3,CAISGTRTSSGNTIYF,TGTGCCATCAGTGGGACAAGAACGAGCTCTGGAAACACCATATATTTT
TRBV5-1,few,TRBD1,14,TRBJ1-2,CASRTGTANYGYTF,TGCGCCAGCAGAACCGGGACAGCAAACTATGGCTACACCTTC
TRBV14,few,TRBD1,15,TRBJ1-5,CASSGGQGINQPQHF,TGTGCCAGCAGCGGGGGACAGGGCATCAATCAGCCCCAGCATTTT
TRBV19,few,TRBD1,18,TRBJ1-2,CASSMRGKDRGRYYGYTF,TGTGCCAGTAGTATGCGGGGAAAAGACAGGGGGAGATACTATGGCTACACCTTC
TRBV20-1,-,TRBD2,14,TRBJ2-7,CSARAGGSSYEQYF,TGCAGTGCTAGGGCGGGGGGGAGCTCCTACGAGCAGTACTTC
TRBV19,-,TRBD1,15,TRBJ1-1,CARNGTGGRSTEAFF,TGTGCCCGCAACGGGACAGGGGGTCGGTCGACTGAAGCTTTCTTT
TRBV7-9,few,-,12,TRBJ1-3,CASSPQSNTIYF,TGTGCCAGCAGCCCCCAAAGTAACACCATATATTTT
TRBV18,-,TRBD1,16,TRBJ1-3,CASSRDRGDSGNTIYF,TGTGCCAGCTCCCGGGACAGGGGAGATTCTGGAAACACCATATATTTT
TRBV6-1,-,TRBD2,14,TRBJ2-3,CAATRGAETDTQYF,TGTGCCGCAACGCGGGGGGCCGAGACAGATACGCAGTATTTT
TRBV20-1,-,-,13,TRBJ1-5,CSASVQQGQPQHF,TGCAGTGCTAGCGTTCAGCAGGGGCAGCCCCAGCATTTT
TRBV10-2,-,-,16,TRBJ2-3,CASSAGGGGRTDTQYF,TGCGCCAGCAGTGCTGGCGGGGGCGGTCGCACAGATACGCAGTATTTT
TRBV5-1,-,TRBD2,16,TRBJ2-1,CASSLVLAGSYNEQFF,TGCGCCAGCAGCTTAGTCCTAGCGGGCTCCTACAATGAGCAGTTCTTC
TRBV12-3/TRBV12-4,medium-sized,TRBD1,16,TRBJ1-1,CASSSGTAQENTEAFF,TGTGCCAGCAGTTCCGGGACAGCGCAGGAGAACACTGAAGCTTTCTTT
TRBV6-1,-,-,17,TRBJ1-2,CASRDSQGKGLGYGYTF,TGTGCCAGCAGGGACTCACAGGGAAAAGGGCTTGGCTATGGCTACACCTTC